This passage covers 22 T cell receptor beta chains from one sample sequenced in a study of blood T cell repertoires in COVID-19. Generated by immunoSEQ multiplex PCR, the TCRdb table keeps only in-frame clones and is missing some. The sample carries 250,000 to 400,000 clones, around 89% recorded once. Material for sequencing was peripheral blood. These receptors were taken from a woman aged 25 to 39 with COVID-19, enrolled during active disease.

V usage is TRBV2 and J usage is TRBJ1-1, with D uncertain. This CDR3 has 13 amino acids. The V gene's germline CDR1 is SNHLY and CDR2 FYNNEI. Trimming cost V 4 bases and J 0 bases, with 6 bases left between them. CDR3 nucleotide sequence: TGTGCCAGCAGTGCTGCAGTGAACACTGAAGCTTTCTTT. Protein product: CASSAAVNTEAFF.

The CDR3 reads CASSYTSSGGETQYF. CDR3 nucleotide sequence: TGTGCCAGCAGCTATACGTCTAGCGGGGGAGAGACCCAGTACTTC. The J gene is TRBJ2-5, the V gene TRBV7-2; TRBD2 agrees at 10 bases. This CDR3 is 15 amino acids long. In germline, CDR1 is SGHTA, CDR2 FQGNSA. J was trimmed by 4 bases and V by 4 bases; bases with no gene match: 6.

The V and J genes are TRBV28 and TRBJ1-2; 7 bases are shared with TRBD1. CDR1 is MDHEN and CDR2 is SYDVKM in the germline V gene. V dropped 6 bases and J dropped 7; count of bases not matched to a gene: 11. This CDR3 is 14 amino acids long. The CDR3 coding sequence is TGTGCCAGCAGAACCGGACAGGCGTGGAGTGGCTACACCTTC. Residues: CASRTGQAWSGYTF.

This sequence joins TRBV10-3 and TRBJ1-2, with D perhaps matching TRBD1 (5 bases). The CDR3 is made up of 11 amino acids. The V gene lost 7 bases and the J gene lost 6 bases, with 9 bases spanning the gap. Germline assignment: CDR1 ENHRY and CDR2 SYGVKD. The DNA of the CDR3 is TGTGCCATCATAGAAGGGGATGGCTACACCTTC. This encodes CAIIEGDGYTF.

The V and J genes are TRBV20-1 and TRBJ1-2; D might be TRBD1 (6 bases). In germline, CDR1 is DFQATT, CDR2 SNEGSKA (reference sequence). CDR3 length equals 13 residues. V shed 3 bases and J shed 1 base, with 9 bases lying between them. In nucleotides, the CDR3 is TGCAGTGCTAGTCCCAGGGGTAACTATGGCTACACCTTC. Protein sequence: CSASPRGNYGYTF.

The genes are TRBV6-1 and TRBJ2-1; D is undetermined. Trimming removed 3 bases from V and 4 bases from J, with 10 bases in between. CDR3 length: 14 residues. CDR1 and CDR2 (germline): MNHNS, SASEGT. In DNA, the CDR3 is TGTGCCAGCAGTGAGGTGGGCATTTACAATGAGCAGTTCTTC. It is translated as CASSEVGIYNEQFF.

The V gene is TRBV11-2, the J gene TRBJ1-2, with TRBD1 matching over 7 bases. Unmatched junction bases numbered 10, after V lost 5 bases and J lost 4 bases. Per the germline V gene, CDR1 is SGHAT and CDR2 is FQNNGV. The CDR3 is 15 amino acids. The CDR3 DNA is TGTGCCAGCAGCATCCGGGGACAGCTAGTCTATGGCTACACCTTC. It is translated as CASSIRGQLVYGYTF.

V usage is TRBV7-2 and J usage is TRBJ2-7, with 8 bases that match TRBD2. Trimming took 1 base from V and 4 from J; bases not matched to a gene: 6. In germline, CDR1 is SGHTA, CDR2 FQGNSA. The CDR3 has 15 amino acids. The CDR3 DNA sequence: TGTGCCAGCAGCTTAGATCGGGGGGGCTGGTACGAGCAGTACTTC. It specifies CASSLDRGGWYEQYF.

The chain combines TRBV6-6 with TRBJ1-3, with D maybe TRBD1 (5 bases). The CDR3 is 14 amino acids. Trimming removed 6 bases from V and 4 bases from J, with 13 bases in between. CDR1 is MNHNY and CDR2 is SVGAGI in the germline V gene (reference sequence). The DNA for the CDR3 is TGTGCCAGCAGCACCGGACAAACGGGAAACACCATATATTTT. As protein: CASSTGQTGNTIYF.

The chain is built from TRBV24-1 and TRBJ2-7, with TRBD2 as a possible D gene (5 bases). CDR1 KGHDR and CDR2 SFDVKD come from the germline V gene. V shed 2 bases and J shed 5 bases, with 9 bases lying between them. CDR3 length: 13 amino acids. The CDR3 DNA is TGTGCCACCAGTGATTGGGAGTCCGACGAGCAGTACGTC. As protein: CATSDWESDEQYV.

V gene TRBV19 combines with J gene TRBJ1-6, with 8 positions matching TRBD1. CDR3 length: 20 residues. Per the germline V gene, CDR1 is LNHDA and CDR2 is SQIVND (reference sequence). With V trimmed by 6 bases and J by 1 base, 17 bases remained unmatched. This CDR3 reads CASSTNRGAGVFSYNSPLHF. DNA of the CDR3: TGTGCCAGTAGCACGAACAGGGGGGCAGGGGTATTTTCCTATAATTCACCCCTCCACTTT.

This clone appeared a single time. The V and J genes are TRBV18 and TRBJ2-1, with TRBD2 as a possible D gene (6 bases). Germline-derived CDR1 and CDR2 are KGHSH and LQKENI. The CDR3 loop spans 17 amino acids. V was pared by 3 bases and J by 0 bases, with 15 bases between. The chain's CDR3 is CASSPFRGSSSYNEQFF. The DNA of the CDR3 is TGTGCCAGCTCACCCTTTCGGGGGTCCAGCTCCTACAATGAGCAGTTCTTC. The full variable domain, its missing parts supplied by reference TRBV18 and TRBJ2-1, is NAGVMQNPRHLVRRRGQEARLRCSPMKGHSHVYWYRQLPEEGLKFMVYLQKENIIDESGMPKERFSAEFPKEGPSILRIQQVVRGDSAAYFCASSPFRGSSSYNEQFFGPGTRLTVL.

The chain uses TRBV2 and TRBJ1-5, with a weak D call TRBD1 (5 bases). V lost 6 bases to trimming and J lost 1 base, with 13 bases between them. Germline lookup yields CDR1 SNHLY and CDR2 FYNNEI. The CDR3 extends over 15 amino acids. CDR3 sequence reads: CASSSGGGSNQPQHF. The DNA for the CDR3 is TGTGCCAGCAGCTCTGGGGGGGGAAGCAATCAGCCCCAGCATTTT.

The rearrangement uses TRBV5-5 and TRBJ1-1; D remains ambiguous. Trimming took 2 bases from V and 3 from J, leaving 11 bases between them. CDR3 length: 14 residues. Germline V gene sequence: CDR1 SGHKS, CDR2 YYEKEE (reference sequence). The chain's CDR3 is CASSFAPGYTEAFF. The CDR3 nucleotides read TGTGCCAGCAGCTTTGCCCCCGGGTACACTGAAGCTTTCTTT.

V gene TRBV6-5 combines with J gene TRBJ2-7; TRBD2 aligns across 11 bases. The V segment lost 5 bases and the J segment 0 bases; nucleotides outside the gene matches: 3. Germline CDR1 and CDR2: MNHEY and SVGAGI. The CDR3 length is 15 residues. For the CDR3, the DNA is TGTGCCAGCAGTCTAGCGGGGGGTAGCTCCTACGAGCAGTACGTC. Its protein product is CASSLAGGSSYEQYV.

Here the CDR3 reads CASSERAGGNSPLHF. The CDR3 DNA is TGTGCCAGCAGTGAAAGGGCAGGGGGGAACTCACCCCTCCACTTT. The chain is built from TRBV2 and TRBJ1-6; TRBD1 aligns across 7 bases. Trimming removed 2 bases from V and 10 bases from J; junction bases left unmatched: 8. Germline loops: CDR1 SNHLY, CDR2 FYNNEI. CDR3 size: 15 residues.

The CDR3 spells CASSQVTGGNQPQHF. The CDR3 DNA reads as TGCGCCAGCAGCCAAGTTACAGGGGGCAATCAGCCCCAGCATTTT. This chain joins TRBV4-1 and TRBJ1-5, with 7 bases identical to TRBD1. The CDR3 sequence is 15 residues long. Per the germline V gene, CDR1 is MGHRA and CDR2 is YSYEKL. The J segment lost 2 bases and the V segment lost 1 base, leaving 2 bases of the junction unmatched.

V is TRBV3-1 (or the pseudogene TRBV3-2) and J is TRBJ1-1; the D gene is possibly TRBD1 (5 bases). The V end was cut by 2 bases, the J end by 4 bases, with 14 bases between. CDR1 and CDR2 (germline): LGHDT, YNNKEL (reference sequence). The CDR3 consists of 15 residues. CDR3 sequence reads: CASSQRPGTTTEAFF. The CDR3 DNA is TGTGCCAGCAGCCAAAGGCCGGGGACTACCACTGAAGCTTTCTTT.

The chain joins TRBV4-2 to TRBJ2-3; 8 bases line up with TRBD1. The CDR3 consists of 16 residues. J gave up 3 bases and V 5 bases, and 10 bases lay outside the gene matches. The germline gives CDR1 LGHNA, CDR2 YNFKEQ. CDR3 region: CASSVFGQGSTDTQYF. The CDR3 DNA is TGTGCCAGCAGCGTTTTCGGACAGGGTTCAACAGATACGCAGTATTTT.

J is TRBJ1-6 and V is TRBV5-1; 9 bases fit TRBD1. This CDR3 region has 16 residues. Germline V gives CDR1 SGHRS, CDR2 YFSETQ. After removal of 4 bases from V and 9 bases from J, the junction contained 11 bases not matched to a gene. CDR3 loop: CASSIGDREEISPLHF. In DNA form, the CDR3 reads TGCGCCAGCAGCATTGGGGACAGGGAGGAGATTTCACCCCTCCACTTT.

The J gene is TRBJ1-4, the V gene TRBV5-6; D not resolved. Germline CDR1 SGHDT, CDR2 YYEEEE. This CDR3 is 14 amino acids long. Trimming took off 4 bases at V and 3 bases at J, with 10 bases between the two ends. The CDR3 DNA is TGTGCCAGCAGCCTGGCCGCAGCTAATGAAAAACTGTTTTTT. Its translation is CASSLAAANEKLFF.

This chain uses TRBV6-6 with TRBJ1-2; 8 bases are shared with TRBD1. Looked up from germline, CDR1 is MNHNY and CDR2 is SVGAGI (reference sequence). The CDR3 runs to 17 residues. V dropped 5 bases and J dropped 2; count of bases not matched to a gene: 13. Here the CDR3 reads CASSLRTGTTLNYGYTF. Here the CDR3 DNA reads TGTGCCAGCAGTCTCCGGACAGGGACGACCCTAAACTATGGCTACACCTTC.